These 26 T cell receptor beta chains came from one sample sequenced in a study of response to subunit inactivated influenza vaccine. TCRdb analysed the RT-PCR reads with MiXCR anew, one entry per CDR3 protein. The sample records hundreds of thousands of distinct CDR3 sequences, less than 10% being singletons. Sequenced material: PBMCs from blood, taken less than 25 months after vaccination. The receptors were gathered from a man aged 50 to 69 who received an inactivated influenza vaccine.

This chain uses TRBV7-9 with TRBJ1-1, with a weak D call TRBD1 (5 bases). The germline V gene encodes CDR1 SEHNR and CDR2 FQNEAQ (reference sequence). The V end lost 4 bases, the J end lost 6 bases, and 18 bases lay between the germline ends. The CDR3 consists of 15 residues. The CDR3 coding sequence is TGTGCCAGCAGCTCCTCCACGGGGGGTAGGGCTGAAGCTTTCTTT. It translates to CASSSSTGGRAEAFF.

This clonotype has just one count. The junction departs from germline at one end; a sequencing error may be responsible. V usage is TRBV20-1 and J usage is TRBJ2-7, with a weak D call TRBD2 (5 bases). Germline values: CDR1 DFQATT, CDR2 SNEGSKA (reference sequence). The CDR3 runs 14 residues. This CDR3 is CSARVGGSSYELYF. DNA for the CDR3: TGCAGTGCTAGAGTTGGAGGAAGCTCCTACGAGCTGTACTTC.

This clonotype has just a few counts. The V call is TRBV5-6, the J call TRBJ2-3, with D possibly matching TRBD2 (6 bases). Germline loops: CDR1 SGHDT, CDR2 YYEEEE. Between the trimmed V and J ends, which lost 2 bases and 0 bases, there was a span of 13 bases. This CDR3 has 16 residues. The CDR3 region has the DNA TGTGCCAGCAGCTTCGGGACTTTCGCTAGCACAGATACGCAGTATTTT. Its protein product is CASSFGTFASTDTQYF. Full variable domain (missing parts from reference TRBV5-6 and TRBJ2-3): DAGVTQSPTHLIKTRGQQVTLRCSPKSGHDTVSWYQQALGQGPQFIFQYYEEEERQRGNFPDRFSGHQFPNYSSELNVNALLLGDSALYLCASSFGTFASTDTQYFGPGTRLTVL.

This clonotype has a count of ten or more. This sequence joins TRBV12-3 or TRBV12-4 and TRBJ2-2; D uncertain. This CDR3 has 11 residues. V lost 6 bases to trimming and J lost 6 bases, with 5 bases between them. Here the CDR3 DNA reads TGTGCCAGCAGCTTACCCGGGGAGCTGTTTTTT. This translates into CASSLPGELFF.

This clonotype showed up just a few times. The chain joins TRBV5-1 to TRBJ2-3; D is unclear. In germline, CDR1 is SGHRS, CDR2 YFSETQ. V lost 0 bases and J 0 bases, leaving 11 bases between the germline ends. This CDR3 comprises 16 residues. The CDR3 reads CASSLDGVLSTDTQYF. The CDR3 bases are TGCGCCAGCAGCTTGGATGGCGTACTCAGCACAGATACGCAGTATTTT.

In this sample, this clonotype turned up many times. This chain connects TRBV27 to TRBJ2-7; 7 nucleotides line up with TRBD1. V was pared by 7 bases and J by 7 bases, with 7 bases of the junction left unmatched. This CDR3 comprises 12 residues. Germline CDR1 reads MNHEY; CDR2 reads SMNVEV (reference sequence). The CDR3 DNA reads TGTGCCAGCATGGACCCGGGACAGGAGCAGTACTTC. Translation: CASMDPGQEQYF.

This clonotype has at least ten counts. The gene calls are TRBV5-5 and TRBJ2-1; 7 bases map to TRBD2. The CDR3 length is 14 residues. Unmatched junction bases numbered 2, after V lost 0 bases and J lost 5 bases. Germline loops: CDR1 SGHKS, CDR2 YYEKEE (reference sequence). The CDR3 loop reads CASSLASGDNEQFF. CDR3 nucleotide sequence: TGTGCCAGCAGCTTGGCCAGCGGGGACAATGAGCAGTTCTTC.

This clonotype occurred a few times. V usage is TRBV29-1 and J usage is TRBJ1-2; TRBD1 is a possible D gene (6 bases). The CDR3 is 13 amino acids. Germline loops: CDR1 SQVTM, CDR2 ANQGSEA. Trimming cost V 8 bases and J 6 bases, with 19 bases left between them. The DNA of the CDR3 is TGCAGCACTGAATCGTCAGGGGAGGATGGCTACACCTTC. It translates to CSTESSGEDGYTF.

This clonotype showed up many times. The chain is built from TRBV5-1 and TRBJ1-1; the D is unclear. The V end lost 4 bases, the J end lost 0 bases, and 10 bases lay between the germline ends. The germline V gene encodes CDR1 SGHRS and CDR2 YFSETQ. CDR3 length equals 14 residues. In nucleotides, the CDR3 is TGCGCCAGCAGCGGGCAGGCCTTGAACACTGAAGCTTTCTTT. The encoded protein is CASSGQALNTEAFF.

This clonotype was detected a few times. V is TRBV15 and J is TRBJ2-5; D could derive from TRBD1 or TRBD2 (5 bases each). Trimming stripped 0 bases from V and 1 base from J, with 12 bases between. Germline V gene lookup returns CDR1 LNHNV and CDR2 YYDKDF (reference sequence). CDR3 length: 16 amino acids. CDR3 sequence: CATSRDLGAAQETQYF. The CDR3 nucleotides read TGTGCCACCAGCAGAGATCTCGGGGCAGCCCAAGAGACCCAGTACTTC. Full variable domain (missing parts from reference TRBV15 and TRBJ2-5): DAMVIQNPRYQVTQFGKPVTLSCSQTLNHNVMYWYQQKSSQAPKLLFHYYDKDFNNEADTPDNFQSRRPNTSFCFLDIRSPGLGDTAMYLCATSRDLGAAQETQYFGPGTRLLVL.

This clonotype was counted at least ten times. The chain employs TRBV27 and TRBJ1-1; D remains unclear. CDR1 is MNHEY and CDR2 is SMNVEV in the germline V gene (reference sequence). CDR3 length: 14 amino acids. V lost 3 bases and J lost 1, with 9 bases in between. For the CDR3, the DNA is TGTGCCAGCAGTTTCCTCACTGGGAACACTGAAGCTTTCTTT. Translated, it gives CASSFLTGNTEAFF.

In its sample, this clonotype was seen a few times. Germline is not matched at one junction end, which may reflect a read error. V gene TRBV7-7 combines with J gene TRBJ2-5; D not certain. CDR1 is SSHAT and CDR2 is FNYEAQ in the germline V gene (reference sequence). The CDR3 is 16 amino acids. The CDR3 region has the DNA TGTGCTAGCAGCTTAGGTACCACCGGGCCCCGTGAGGCCCAGTACTTC. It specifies CASSLGTTGPREAQYF.

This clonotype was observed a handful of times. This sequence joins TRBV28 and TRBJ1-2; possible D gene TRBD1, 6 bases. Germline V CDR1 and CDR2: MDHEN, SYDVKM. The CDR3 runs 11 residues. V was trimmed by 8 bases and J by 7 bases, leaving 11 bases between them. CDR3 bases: TGTGCCAGCGGGAGGGGGACTGGCTACACCTTC. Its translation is CASGRGTGYTF.

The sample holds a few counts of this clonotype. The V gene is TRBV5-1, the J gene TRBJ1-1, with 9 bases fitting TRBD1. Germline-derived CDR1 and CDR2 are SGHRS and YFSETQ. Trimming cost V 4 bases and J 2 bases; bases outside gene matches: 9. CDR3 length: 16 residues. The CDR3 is CASSRQGGLGNTEAFF. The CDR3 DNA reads TGCGCCAGCAGCCGACAGGGGGGTCTGGGAAACACTGAAGCTTTCTTT. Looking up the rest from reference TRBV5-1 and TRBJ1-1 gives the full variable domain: KAGVTQTPRYLIKTRGQQVTLSCSPISGHRSVSWYQQTPGQGLQFLFEYFSETQRNKGNFPGRFSGRQFSNSRSEMNVSTLELGDSALYLCASSRQGGLGNTEAFFGQGTRLTVV.

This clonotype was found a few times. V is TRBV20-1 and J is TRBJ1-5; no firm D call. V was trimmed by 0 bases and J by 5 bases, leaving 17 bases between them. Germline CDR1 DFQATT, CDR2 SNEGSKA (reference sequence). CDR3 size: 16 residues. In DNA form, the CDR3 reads TGCAGTGCTAGAGATATCTTCCGCCAGTCGCATCAGCCCCAGCATTTT. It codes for CSARDIFRQSHQPQHF.

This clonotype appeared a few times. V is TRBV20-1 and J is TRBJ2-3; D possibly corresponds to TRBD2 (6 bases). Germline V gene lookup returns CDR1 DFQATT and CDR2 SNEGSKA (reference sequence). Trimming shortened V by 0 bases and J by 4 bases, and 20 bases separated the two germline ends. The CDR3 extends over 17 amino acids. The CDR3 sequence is CSARDSTRRGWADTQYF. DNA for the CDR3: TGCAGTGCTAGAGACTCGACTAGGCGGGGTTGGGCAGATACGCAGTATTTT.

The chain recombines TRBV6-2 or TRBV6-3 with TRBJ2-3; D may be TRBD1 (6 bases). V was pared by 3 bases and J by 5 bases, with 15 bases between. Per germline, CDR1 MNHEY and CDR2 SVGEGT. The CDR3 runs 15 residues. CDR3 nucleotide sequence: TGTGCCAGCAGTTATCGATCACCAGGGGTAGATACGCAGTATTTT. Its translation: CASSYRSPGVDTQYF.

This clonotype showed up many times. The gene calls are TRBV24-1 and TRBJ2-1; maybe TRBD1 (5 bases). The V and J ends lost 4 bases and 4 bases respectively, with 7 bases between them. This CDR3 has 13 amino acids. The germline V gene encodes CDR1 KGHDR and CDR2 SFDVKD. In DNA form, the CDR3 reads TGTGCCACCAGTGAGGACACTTACAATGAGCAGTTCTTC. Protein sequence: CATSEDTYNEQFF.

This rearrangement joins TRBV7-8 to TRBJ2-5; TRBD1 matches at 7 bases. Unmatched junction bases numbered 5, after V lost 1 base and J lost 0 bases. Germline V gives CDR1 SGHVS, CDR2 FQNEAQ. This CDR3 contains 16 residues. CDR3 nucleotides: TGTGCCAGCAGCTTAGGGCGGACAGGTTACCAAGAGACCCAGTACTTC. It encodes CASSLGRTGYQETQYF.

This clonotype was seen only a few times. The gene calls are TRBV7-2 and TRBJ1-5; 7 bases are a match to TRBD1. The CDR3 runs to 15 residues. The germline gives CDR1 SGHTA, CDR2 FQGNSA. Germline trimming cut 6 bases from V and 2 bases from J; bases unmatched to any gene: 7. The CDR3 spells CASRLTGTGNQPQHF. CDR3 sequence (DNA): TGTGCCAGCAGGCTGACCGGGACAGGCAATCAGCCCCAGCATTTT. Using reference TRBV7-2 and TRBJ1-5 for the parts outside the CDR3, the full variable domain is GAGVSQSPSNKVTEKGKDVELRCDPISGHTALYWYRQSLGQGLEFLIYFQGNSAPDKSGLPSDRFSAERTGGSVSTLTIQRTQQEDSAVYLCASRLTGTGNQPQHFGDGTRLSIL.

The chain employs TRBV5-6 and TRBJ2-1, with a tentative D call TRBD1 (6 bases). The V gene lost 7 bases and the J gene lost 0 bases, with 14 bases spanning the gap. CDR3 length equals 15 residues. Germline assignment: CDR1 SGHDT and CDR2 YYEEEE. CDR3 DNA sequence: TGTGCCAGCCAAAATACAGGGCACTCCTACAATGAGCAGTTCTTC. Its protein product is CASQNTGHSYNEQFF.

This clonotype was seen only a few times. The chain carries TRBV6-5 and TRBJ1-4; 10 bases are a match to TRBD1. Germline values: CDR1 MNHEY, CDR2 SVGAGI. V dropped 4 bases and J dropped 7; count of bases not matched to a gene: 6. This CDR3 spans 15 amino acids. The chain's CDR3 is CASSSRQGAAEKLFF. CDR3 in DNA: TGTGCCAGCAGTTCCAGACAGGGGGCGGCTGAAAAACTGTTTTTT.

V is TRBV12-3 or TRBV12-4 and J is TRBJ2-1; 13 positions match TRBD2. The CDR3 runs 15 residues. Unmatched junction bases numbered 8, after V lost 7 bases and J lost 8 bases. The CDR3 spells CASIQGTSGIYEQFF. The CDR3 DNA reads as TGTGCCAGCATTCAAGGGACTAGCGGGATCTATGAGCAGTTCTTC.

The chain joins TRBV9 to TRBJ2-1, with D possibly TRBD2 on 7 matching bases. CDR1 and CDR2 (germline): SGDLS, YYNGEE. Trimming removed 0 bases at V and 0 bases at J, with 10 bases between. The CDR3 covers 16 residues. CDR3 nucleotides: TGTGCCAGCAGCGTAGAGGGGGGGATCTCCTACAATGAGCAGTTCTTC. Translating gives CASSVEGGISYNEQFF.

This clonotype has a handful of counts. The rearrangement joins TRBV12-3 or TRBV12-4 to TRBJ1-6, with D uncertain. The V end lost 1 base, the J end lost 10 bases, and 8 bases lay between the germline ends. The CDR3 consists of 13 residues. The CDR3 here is CASSLDLDSPLHF. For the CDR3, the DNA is TGTGCCAGCAGTTTAGATTTGGACTCACCCCTCCACTTT.

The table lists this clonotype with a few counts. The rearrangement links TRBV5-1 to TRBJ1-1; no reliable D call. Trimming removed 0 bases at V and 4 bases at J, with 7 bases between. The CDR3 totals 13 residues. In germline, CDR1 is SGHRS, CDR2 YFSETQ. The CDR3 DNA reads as TGCGCCAGCAGCTTGGACAGCTTCACTGAAGCTTTCTTT. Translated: CASSLDSFTEAFF.